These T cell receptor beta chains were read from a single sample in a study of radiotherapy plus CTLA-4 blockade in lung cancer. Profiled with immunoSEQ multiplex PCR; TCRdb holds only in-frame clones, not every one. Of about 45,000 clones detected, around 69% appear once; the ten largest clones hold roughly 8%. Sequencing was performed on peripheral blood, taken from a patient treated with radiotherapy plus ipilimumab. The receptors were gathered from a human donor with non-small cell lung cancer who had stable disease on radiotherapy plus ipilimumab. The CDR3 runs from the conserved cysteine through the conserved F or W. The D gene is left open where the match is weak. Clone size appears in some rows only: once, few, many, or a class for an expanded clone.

CDR3: CAWSAPPGGGYTF
DNA: TGTGCCTGGAGTGCCCCCCCAGGTGGTGGCTACACCTTC
size: once
D: -
J: TRBJ1-2
V: TRBV30

CDR3: CASSRSHRGLPHEQYF
DNA: TGTGCCAGCAGCCGAAGCCACAGGGGGCTTCCCCACGAGCAGTACTTC
size: -
D: TRBD1
J: TRBJ2-7
V: TRBV5-6

CDR3: CASSPVETRSSGNTIYF
DNA: TGTGCCAGCTCACCAGTGGAGACAAGAAGCTCTGGAAACACCATATATTTT
size: -
D: -
J: TRBJ1-3
V: TRBV18

CDR3: CASSLGYSPQETQYF
DNA: TGTGCCAGCAGCTTGGGGTACAGCCCACAAGAGACCCAGTACTTC
size: -
D: -
J: TRBJ2-5
V: TRBV5-6

CDR3: CASSQPSESEKLFF
DNA: TGTGCCAGTAGCCAACCCTCGGAAAGTGAAAAACTGTTTTTT
size: few
D: -
J: TRBJ1-4
V: TRBV19

CDR3: CASKGAVDTGELFF
DNA: TGTGCCAGCAAAGGGGCGGTGGACACCGGGGAGCTGTTTTTT
size: -
D: -
J: TRBJ2-2
V: TRBV6-4

CDR3: CASSPNLGDGYGYTF
DNA: TGTGCCAGCAGCCCCAATCTAGGGGATGGGTATGGCTACACCTTC
size: -
D: -
J: TRBJ1-2
V: TRBV7-9

CDR3: CAWSSTSGASQDTQYF
DNA: TGTGCCTGGAGCTCCACTAGCGGGGCCTCGCAGGATACGCAGTATTTT
size: -
D: TRBD2
J: TRBJ2-3
V: TRBV30

CDR3: CASSGGKITDTQYF
DNA: TGTGCCAGCAGCGGGGGGAAGATCACAGATACGCAGTATTTT
size: once
D: TRBD2
J: TRBJ2-3
V: TRBV6-5

CDR3: CASSIDRDRAGYTF
DNA: TGTGCCAGCAGCATCGACCGGGACAGGGCTGGCTACACCTTC
size: -
D: TRBD1
J: TRBJ1-2
V: TRBV5-4

CDR3: CASSLESSNQPQHF
DNA: TGTGCCAGCAGCTTAGAAAGTAGCAATCAGCCCCAGCATTTT
size: -
D: -
J: TRBJ1-5
V: TRBV7-9

CDR3: CASSYGQGMNTEAFF
DNA: TGTGCCAGCAGTTACGGGCAGGGGATGAACACTGAAGCTTTCTTT
size: few
D: -
J: TRBJ1-1
V: TRBV6-6

CDR3: CASSPRLADSTDTQYF
DNA: TGTGCCAGCTCACCACGGCTAGCGGATAGCACAGATACGCAGTATTTT
size: -
D: TRBD2
J: TRBJ2-3
V: TRBV18

CDR3: CASSESKIAEAFF
DNA: TGTGCCAGCAGTGAAAGCAAAATCGCTGAAGCTTTCTTT
size: once
D: -
J: TRBJ1-1
V: TRBV6-1

CDR3: CASGLGSSSYNEQFF
DNA: TGTGCTAGTGGTTTGGGCAGTAGCTCCTACAATGAGCAGTTCTTC
size: -
D: -
J: TRBJ2-1
V: TRBV12-5

CDR3: CASSYGTQNYGYTF
DNA: TGTGCCAGCAGTTATGGGACACAAAACTATGGCTACACCTTC
size: -
D: -
J: TRBJ1-2
V: TRBV28

CDR3: CASSESRQTIPTDTQYF
DNA: TGCGCCAGCAGTGAGTCGCGACAGACTATACCCACAGATACGCAGTATTTT
size: -
D: -
J: TRBJ2-3
V: TRBV10-1

CDR3: CASSLAQGGMNTEAFF
DNA: TGCGCCAGCAGCTTGGCTCAGGGGGGAATGAACACTGAAGCTTTCTTT
size: -
D: TRBD1
J: TRBJ1-1
V: TRBV5-1

CDR3: CASSPLLDSTYGYTF
DNA: TGTGCCAGCTCACCTCTTCTGGACAGCACCTATGGCTACACCTTC
size: -
D: -
J: TRBJ1-2
V: TRBV18

CDR3: CASSPFVVAEETQYF
DNA: TGTGCCAGCAGCCCCTTCGTCGTAGCGGAAGAGACCCAGTACTTC
size: -
D: -
J: TRBJ2-5
V: TRBV7-2

CDR3: CASSPKEEWTGELFF
DNA: TGTGCCAGCAGCCCCAAGGAGGAATGGACCGGGGAGCTGTTTTTT
size: once
D: -
J: TRBJ2-2
V: TRBV14

CDR3: CAWNEVHSTEAFF
DNA: TGTGCCTGGAATGAGGTGCACAGCACTGAAGCTTTCTTT
size: -
D: -
J: TRBJ1-1
V: TRBV30

CDR3: CAISGTGGTNEKLFF
DNA: TGTGCCATCAGTGGAACGGGGGGGACTAATGAAAAACTGTTTTTT
size: -
D: -
J: TRBJ1-4
V: TRBV10-3

CDR3: CASSSVHSGVNEQFF
DNA: TGTGCCAGCAGCTCCGTGCACTCGGGGGTCAATGAGCAGTTCTTC
size: few
D: -
J: TRBJ2-1
V: TRBV7-6

CDR3: CASRSPTGSNQPQHF
DNA: TGTGCCAGCAGATCGCCGACAGGCTCCAATCAGCCCCAGCATTTT
size: -
D: -
J: TRBJ1-5
V: TRBV2

CDR3: CASSEETGSSTEAFF
DNA: TGCGCCAGCAGTGAAGAAACAGGGTCTAGCACTGAAGCTTTCTTT
size: -
D: -
J: TRBJ1-1
V: TRBV10-1

CDR3: CASQRGVKEPQHF
DNA: TGTGCCAGTCAAAGGGGCGTTAAGGAGCCCCAGCATTTT
size: -
D: -
J: TRBJ1-5
V: TRBV19

CDR3: CASSLGVSVQPQHF
DNA: TGTGCCAGCAGCTTAGGGGTTTCCGTTCAGCCCCAGCATTTT
size: -
D: -
J: TRBJ1-5
V: TRBV7-9

CDR3: CASSQAHFLGQTGNNYGYTF
DNA: TGTGCCAGCAGCCAAGCCCATTTTTTAGGGCAGACAGGGAACAACTATGGCTACACCTTC
size: few
D: TRBD1
J: TRBJ1-2
V: TRBV14

CDR3: CASSAGTGKAYTF
DNA: TGTGCCAGCAGTGCGGGGACAGGGAAGGCCTACACCTTC
size: -
D: TRBD1
J: TRBJ1-2
V: TRBV2

CDR3: CASSQRGPYGYTF
DNA: TGCGCCAGCAGCCAAAGGGGGCCCTATGGCTACACCTTC
size: once
D: TRBD1
J: TRBJ1-2
V: TRBV4-3

CDR3: CASSPAGDGNQPQHF
DNA: TGTGCCAGCAGTCCCGCAGGGGATGGCAATCAGCCCCAGCATTTT
size: -
D: -
J: TRBJ1-5
V: TRBV6-1

CDR3: CASSFLDRALTDTQYF
DNA: TGTGCCAGCAGCTTCCTAGACAGGGCCTTAACAGATACGCAGTATTTT
size: -
D: TRBD1
J: TRBJ2-3
V: TRBV11-3

CDR3: CASSLVPRYYGYTF
DNA: TGTGCCAGCAGCTTAGTCCCCCGGTACTATGGCTACACCTTC
size: -
D: -
J: TRBJ1-2
V: TRBV7-9

CDR3: CASSPGDTNYEQYF
DNA: TGTGCCAGCAGCCCCGGAGACACGAACTACGAGCAGTACTTC
size: -
D: -
J: TRBJ2-7
V: TRBV6-1